The 12 T cell receptor beta chains reported below all come from one sample, sequenced in a study of response to subunit inactivated influenza vaccine (dated by TCRdb to 2017 to 2018). The library was built by means of RT-PCR. Sequencing used an Illumina HiSeq 2500. Through fastp at Q25 and MiXCR, TCRdb rebuilt clones from the public reads, retaining in-frame beta chains. Duplicate CDR3 protein sequences are folded into a single record with the most common DNA and genes. Recorded for this sample are fewer than 600,000 distinct CDR3 sequences; 6% to 9% of them occurred a single time. Around 13% of the sample comes from the top ten. Material: PBMCs from blood, obtained roughly 24 months after vaccination. Receptors originate from a man aged 50 to 69 who received an inactivated influenza vaccine. Donor details come from another sample of the same person, matched by shared clones.

This clonotype showed up many times. The J gene is TRBJ2-5, the V gene TRBV5-1; D gene uncertain. Germline V gene data show CDR1 as SGHRS and CDR2 as YFSETQ. V lost 7 bases and J lost 5, with 12 bases in between. CDR3 length: 12 residues. The CDR3 region has the DNA TGCGCCAGCCGAAGGACGAAGGAGACCCAGTACTTC. Translation: CASRRTKETQYF.

The rearrangement uses TRBV29-1 and TRBJ2-3; 8 positions match TRBD2. This CDR3 spans 16 amino acids. Germline trimming cut 4 bases from V and 0 bases from J; bases unmatched to any gene: 9. Germline CDR1 SQVTM, CDR2 ANQGSEA. The CDR3 loop reads CSVVGKRGRSTDTQYF. CDR3 DNA: TGCAGCGTTGTGGGTAAGCGGGGGCGGAGCACAGATACGCAGTATTTT.

This clonotype was seen a few times. The gene calls are TRBV4-3 and TRBJ1-5, with D maybe TRBD1 (6 bases). Germline values: CDR1 LGHNA, CDR2 YSLEER. V was cut by 0 bases and J by 0 bases, with 12 bases left in between. The CDR3 runs 17 residues. CDR3: CASSQDYRGASNQPQHF. The CDR3 DNA reads TGCGCCAGCAGCCAAGATTATCGGGGGGCTAGCAATCAGCCCCAGCATTTT.

The J gene is TRBJ2-1, the V gene TRBV3-1; possibly TRBD2 for D (6 bases). The germline gives CDR1 LGHDT, CDR2 YNNKEL (reference sequence). CDR3 length equals 16 residues. V gave up 0 bases and J gave up 9 bases, with 18 bases separating them. The CDR3 sequence is CASSQDDLRLGGEQFF. DNA of the CDR3: TGTGCCAGCAGCCAAGACGACCTCAGACTAGGCGGTGAGCAGTTCTTC.

This clonotype was detected a few times. The chain uses TRBV7-2 and TRBJ2-3; TRBD2 matches at 7 bases. The V and J ends lost 4 bases and 3 bases, in that order; junction bases with no gene match: 4. Germline V gene sequence: CDR1 SGHTA, CDR2 FQGNSA. The CDR3 contains 14 residues. Here the CDR3 reads CASSSGRGTDTQYF. The CDR3 region has the DNA TGTGCCAGCAGCTCCGGGCGGGGGACAGATACGCAGTATTTT.

This clonotype was seen a handful of times. The gene calls are TRBV7-9 and TRBJ2-3; tentative D call: TRBD2 (5 bases). The ends were cut back, 5 bases at V and 1 base at J, with 19 bases in the middle. Germline V gives CDR1 SEHNR, CDR2 FQNEAQ (reference sequence). The CDR3 length is 17 residues. CDR3 loop: CASSPRYLPRGTDTQYF. In DNA form, the CDR3 reads TGTGCCAGCAGCCCCAGGTACCTTCCGAGGGGCACAGATACGCAGTATTTT.

This clonotype was counted at least ten times. The chain carries TRBV29-1 and TRBJ2-1, with 8 bases lining up with TRBD2. Trimming at V came to 1 base and at J to 7 bases, leaving 9 bases not matched to a gene. CDR1 is SQVTM, CDR2 ANQGSEA, per germline. This CDR3 spans 15 amino acids. CDR3 sequence: CSVEVRLAGTNEQFF. The CDR3 nucleotides are TGCAGCGTTGAAGTGCGCCTAGCGGGTACAAATGAGCAGTTCTTC.

The rearrangement joins TRBV30 to TRBJ1-2; 8 bases are a match to TRBD1. V shed 0 bases and J 3 bases; nucleotides not matched to a gene: 6. CDR1 is GTSNPN and CDR2 is SVGIG in the germline V gene (reference sequence). The CDR3 totals 15 residues. The CDR3 nucleotides are TGTGCCTGGAGTGTAGCGACAGGGGACTACTATGGCTACACCTTC. It encodes CAWSVATGDYYGYTF.

This clonotype was seen many times. The V call is TRBV7-2, the J call TRBJ1-6; 8 bases are shared with TRBD1. The CDR3 is 13 amino acids. The J segment lost 9 bases and the V segment lost 11 bases, leaving 9 bases of the junction unmatched. Germline CDR1 reads SGHTA; CDR2 reads FQGNSA. The CDR3, as DNA: TGTGCCTCCCGGGGCAGGGGGCCTTCACCCCTCCACTTT. It codes for CASRGRGPSPLHF.

This clonotype was counted only a few times. The chain recombines TRBV4-1 with TRBJ1-2; D might be TRBD1 (5 bases). Germline assignment: CDR1 MGHRA and CDR2 YSYEKL. The CDR3 runs 13 residues. Trimming shortened V by 4 bases and J by 8 bases, and 14 bases separated the two germline ends. CDR3 nucleotide sequence: TGCGCCAGCAGCCGAGACAGAACTGGAGGCTACACCTTC. Amino acids: CASSRDRTGGYTF.

In its sample, this clonotype was seen a few times. The V call is TRBV5-1, the J call TRBJ2-7, with 9 positions matching TRBD1. The CDR3 sequence is 13 residues long. With V trimmed by 5 bases and J by 7 bases, 7 bases remained unmatched. Germline V gene data show CDR1 as SGHRS and CDR2 as YFSETQ. The DNA of the CDR3 is TGCGCCAGCAGAGCCGGGACAGGGCGGGAGCAGTACTTC. This gives the protein CASRAGTGREQYF.

This clonotype was recorded many times. This sequence joins TRBV12-3 or TRBV12-4 and TRBJ2-3; D may be TRBD2 (5 bases). The CDR3 is 15 residues long. V dropped 5 bases and J dropped 1 base, with 13 bases sitting between them. The CDR3 sequence: CASSLSASGTDTQYF. CDR3 nucleotides: TGTGCCAGCAGTCTTAGCGCAAGCGGCACAGATACGCAGTATTTT.